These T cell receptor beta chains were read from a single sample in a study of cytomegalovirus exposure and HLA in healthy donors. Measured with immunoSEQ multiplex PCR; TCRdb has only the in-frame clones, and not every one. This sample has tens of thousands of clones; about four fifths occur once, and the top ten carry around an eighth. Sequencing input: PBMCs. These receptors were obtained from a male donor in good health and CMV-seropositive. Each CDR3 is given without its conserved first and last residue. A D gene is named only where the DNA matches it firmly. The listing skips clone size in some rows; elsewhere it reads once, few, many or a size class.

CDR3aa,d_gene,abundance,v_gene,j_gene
ASSPGLDGYEQY,TRBD2,NA,TRBV18,TRBJ2-7
ASSLERAPDTQY,NA,once,TRBV5-1,TRBJ2-3
ASSYGASGYT,NA,NA,TRBV6-5,TRBJ1-2
SSSPRQSYEQY,NA,few,TRBV7-9,TRBJ2-7
ASSRDRGSYEQY,TRBD1,NA,TRBV27,TRBJ2-7
ASSLVQGGTGELF,NA,NA,TRBV5-1,TRBJ2-2
ASSTQSRGIQY,NA,NA,TRBV27,TRBJ2-4
ASSLGVQREKLQPRTDTQY,NA,few,TRBV21-1,TRBJ2-3
AWNGQGNYGYT,TRBD1,NA,TRBV30,TRBJ1-2
ASSPGVVGGGNYGYT,NA,NA,TRBV5-5,TRBJ1-2
ASGIQGMNTEAF,TRBD1,NA,TRBV5-1,TRBJ1-1
ASSVGGNSPLH,NA,NA,TRBV9,TRBJ1-6
AWSVARELF,NA,NA,TRBV30,TRBJ2-2
ASSLGLSDTQY,NA,NA,TRBV11-3,TRBJ2-3
SVVGQQANYGYT,NA,once,TRBV29-1,TRBJ1-2
ASSLDGWSSYNEQF,NA,NA,TRBV5-4,TRBJ2-1
ASSRRDMSNEQF,NA,once,TRBV13,TRBJ2-1
ASSSGLLNQPQH,NA,once,TRBV7-6,TRBJ1-5
ASSASGQGPSNYGYT,TRBD1,NA,TRBV27,TRBJ1-2
AISESGSARTEAF,NA,NA,TRBV10-3,TRBJ1-1
ASSGRTYTGELF,NA,NA,TRBV5-1,TRBJ2-2
ASSLGGQVTEAF,NA,NA,TRBV5-1,TRBJ1-1
ASSVVGGGSNTGELF,TRBD2,NA,TRBV9,TRBJ2-2
ASSLGVAGRAYEQY,TRBD2,NA,TRBV7-9,TRBJ2-7
ASSLVRGGTGELF,NA,few,TRBV7-2,TRBJ2-2
AQLGLAGSSYNEQF,TRBD2,NA,TRBV30,TRBJ2-1
ASRPTRGNTGELF,NA,NA,TRBV5-1,TRBJ2-2
ASSLDIRSNEQF,NA,NA,TRBV7-9,TRBJ2-1
ASSLKRGGDEQF,NA,NA,TRBV9,TRBJ2-1
ASSLEGGRGNTGELF,TRBD2,NA,TRBV7-6,TRBJ2-2
ASSFGTGRNQPQH,TRBD1,NA,TRBV27,TRBJ1-5
ASSDRGSNQPQH,NA,NA,TRBV2,TRBJ1-5
AWSGKQGAGNQPQH,TRBD1,NA,TRBV30,TRBJ1-5
ASSLLLSGNEQF,NA,NA,TRBV5-6,TRBJ2-1
ASSLLGTGSNQPQH,TRBD1,NA,TRBV28,TRBJ1-5
ASSPPSGKSAEQF,TRBD2,NA,TRBV18,TRBJ2-1
ASGLTSGSSGANVLT,TRBD2,NA,TRBV11-2,TRBJ2-6
ASSYAGEGNSPLH,NA,NA,TRBV7-9,TRBJ1-6
ASSISGQAKLWQF,TRBD1,few,TRBV19,TRBJ2-1
ASSKLGQPNTEAF,TRBD1,few,TRBV18,TRBJ1-1
ASSRRQVAEQY,NA,NA,TRBV7-8,TRBJ2-7
SSSSDRGPSSLREQY,TRBD1,NA,TRBV7-9,TRBJ2-7
ASSYSGGAFGYT,NA,NA,TRBV6-5,TRBJ1-2
ASSVKAGESVNEQF,TRBD2,NA,TRBV6-4,TRBJ2-1
ASSRGSSYEQY,NA,few,TRBV9,TRBJ2-7
ASSFDRGNYGYT,TRBD1,NA,TRBV7-2,TRBJ1-2
ASSLAGAAEAF,NA,NA,TRBV5-1,TRBJ1-1
ASSQPGGPNNEQF,NA,NA,TRBV4-2,TRBJ2-1
ASSLESPGQGNTEAF,TRBD1,NA,TRBV11-3,TRBJ1-1
ARGTSGGHTQY,TRBD2,NA,TRBV2,TRBJ2-3
ASSTSGVNTEAF,NA,NA,TRBV5-4,TRBJ1-1
ASSPDSVSGNTIY,NA,NA,TRBV5-4,TRBJ1-3
AGSPEETQY,NA,NA,TRBV18,TRBJ2-5
ASSYAGTVAEAF,TRBD1,NA,TRBV6-5,TRBJ1-1
ASSQDLGFYEQY,NA,few,TRBV4-3,TRBJ2-7
ASSEQAIGIKRETQY,NA,NA,TRBV25-1,TRBJ2-5
ASSSVQTSEAF,NA,NA,TRBV28,TRBJ1-1